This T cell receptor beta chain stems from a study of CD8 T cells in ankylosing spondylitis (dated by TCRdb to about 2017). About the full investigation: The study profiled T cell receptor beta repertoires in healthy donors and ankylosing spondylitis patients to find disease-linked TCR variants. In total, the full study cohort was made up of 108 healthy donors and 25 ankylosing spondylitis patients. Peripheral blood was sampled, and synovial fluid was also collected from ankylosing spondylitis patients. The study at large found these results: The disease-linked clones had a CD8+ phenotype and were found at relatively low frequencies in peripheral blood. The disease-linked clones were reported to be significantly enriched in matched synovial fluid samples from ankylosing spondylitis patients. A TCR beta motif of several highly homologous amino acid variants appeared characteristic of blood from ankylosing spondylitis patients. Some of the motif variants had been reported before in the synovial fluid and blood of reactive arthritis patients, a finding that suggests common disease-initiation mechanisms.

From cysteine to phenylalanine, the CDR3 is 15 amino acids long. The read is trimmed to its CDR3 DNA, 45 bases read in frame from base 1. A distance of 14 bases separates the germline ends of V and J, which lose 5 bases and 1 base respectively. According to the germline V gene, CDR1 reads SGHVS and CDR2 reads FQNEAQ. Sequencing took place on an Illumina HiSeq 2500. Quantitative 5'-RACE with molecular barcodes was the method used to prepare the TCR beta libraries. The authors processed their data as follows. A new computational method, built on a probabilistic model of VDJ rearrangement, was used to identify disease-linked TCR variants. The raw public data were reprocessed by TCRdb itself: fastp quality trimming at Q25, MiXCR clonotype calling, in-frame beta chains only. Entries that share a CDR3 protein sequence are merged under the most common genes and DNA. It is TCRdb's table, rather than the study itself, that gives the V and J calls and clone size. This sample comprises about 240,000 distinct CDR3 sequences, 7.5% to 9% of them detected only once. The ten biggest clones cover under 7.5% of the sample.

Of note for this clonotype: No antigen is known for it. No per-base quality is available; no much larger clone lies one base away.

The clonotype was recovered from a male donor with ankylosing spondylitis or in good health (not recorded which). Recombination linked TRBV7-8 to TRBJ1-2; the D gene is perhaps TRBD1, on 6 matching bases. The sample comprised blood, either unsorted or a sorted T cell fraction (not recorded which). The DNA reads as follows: TGTGCCAGCAGCGGACCGGGGGCGGTTAACTATGGCTACACCTTC. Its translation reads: CASSGPGAVNYGYTF.